The sequence of this T cell receptor (beta chain) was determined in a study of blood T cell repertoires in COVID-19. As for the study in general: The samples span acute and convalescent COVID-19 from the United States, Italy and Spain. Sample material is recorded as cDNA or gDNA derived from T cells, B-cell-depleted T cells, or PBMCs.

The authors' processing: Researchers report that nucleated cell counts were estimated from reference gene primer amplification. The assay was immunoSEQ multiplex PCR, and TCRdb's table has in-frame clones only and misses some. V, J and clone size derive from that table, while D and trimming were established from the DNA sequence. The table records some 180,000 clones, nearly 90% of them present only once. CDR3 size: 14 residues. Trimming took off 2 bases at V and 4 bases at J, with 10 bases between the two ends. Germline CDR1 is MNHEY and CDR2 is SMNVEV (reference sequence). The sequenced material came from peripheral blood. The rearrangement uses TRBV27 and TRBJ2-3; D is undetermined. This sequence originates from a middle-aged man with acute or convalescent COVID-19. CDR3 region: CASSLEHLSDTQYF. CDR3 coding DNA: TGTGCCAGCAGTTTAGAGCACCTCTCAGATACGCAGTATTTT.